The 25 T cell receptor beta chains listed next were all sequenced from one sample in a study of cytomegalovirus exposure and HLA in healthy donors. Amplification used 60 Vbeta primers and 13 Jbeta primers. Measured with immunoSEQ multiplex PCR; TCRdb has only the in-frame clones, and not every one. This sample carries approximately 210,000 clones, 81% of them seen once, and the ten largest clones take 1.5% to 2%. The source material was PBMCs. Receptor source: a man younger than 30 in good health and CMV-seronegative.

This chain links TRBV4-1 with TRBJ2-7, with D perhaps TRBD1 (6 bases). V was shortened by 1 base and J by 3 bases, with 16 bases between the two germline ends. The CDR3 consists of 16 residues. Germline V gives CDR1 MGHRA, CDR2 YSYEKL. The CDR3 sequence is CASSQVGEQGFYEQYF. In DNA, the CDR3 is TGCGCCAGCAGCCAAGTGGGCGAACAGGGTTTCTACGAGCAGTACTTC.

The chain carries TRBV5-4 and TRBJ2-5; D gene uncertain. V was cut by 10 bases and J by 11 bases, with 12 bases left in between. The CDR3 runs to 9 residues. The germline V gene has CDR1 SGHNT and CDR2 YYREEE (reference sequence). The CDR3 DNA sequence: TGTGCCGTTGGTGAGGAGCAGTACTTC. Residues: CAVGEEQYF.

CDR3 loop: CASSGPSGLSTQYF. The CDR3 nucleotides are TGTGCCAGCAGTGGGCCTAGCGGTCTCAGTACGCAGTATTTT. The rearrangement links TRBV25-1 to TRBJ2-3; TRBD2 matches at 7 bases. CDR1 and CDR2 (germline): MGHDK, SYGVNS. The CDR3 consists of 14 residues. V was pared by 4 bases and J by 8 bases, with 9 bases of the junction left unmatched.

The rearrangement joins TRBV7-2 to TRBJ2-7; maybe TRBD2 (6 bases). The ends were cut back, 8 bases at V and 4 bases at J, with 12 bases in the middle. CDR1 and CDR2 from the germline V gene are SGHTA and FQGNSA. CDR3 length: 12 amino acids. This chain's CDR3 is CASAIAVYEQYF. DNA of the CDR3: TGTGCCAGCGCGATAGCGGTATACGAGCAGTACTTC.

A word on this clone: At one of its ends the junction is not consistent with the germline gene, which may arise from a read error. V is TRBV6-1 and J is TRBJ2-1, with D hard to call. This CDR3 comprises 15 residues. The V gene's germline CDR1 is MNHNS and CDR2 SASEGT. The CDR3 sequence: CAGSEGPARYNEQFF. CDR3 bases: TGTGCCGGCAGCGAAGGGCCTGCCCGTTACAATGAGCAGTTCTTC.

This clone was picked up one time. This sequence joins TRBV28 and TRBJ2-1, with 9 bases matching TRBD2. The CDR3 length is 16 residues. Germline lookup yields CDR1 MDHEN and CDR2 SYDVKM. Trimming took 4 bases from V and 2 from J; bases not matched to a gene: 6. The CDR3 sequence is CASSSVIAGAYNEQFF. CDR3 bases: TGTGCCAGCAGTTCCGTCATAGCGGGAGCCTACAATGAGCAGTTCTTC.

The chain links TRBV5-6 to TRBJ2-5; D not resolved. Matching the DNA end better, TRBJ2-7 makes the J call doubtful. CDR1 is SGHDT, CDR2 YYEEEE, per germline. The CDR3 loop spans 13 amino acids. The CDR3 protein is CASSLGANYEQYF. CDR3 in DNA: TGTGCCAGCAGCTTGGGCGCTAACTACGAGCAGTACTTC.

This clone has just one count. The CDR3 here is CASSRSNEQFF. The CDR3 DNA follows: TGTGCCAGCAGTCGGTCCAATGAGCAGTTCTTC. This chain links TRBV2 with TRBJ2-1; D is undetermined. CDR1 and CDR2 (germline): SNHLY, FYNNEI. The CDR3 spans 11 residues. Trimming cost V 5 bases and J 6 bases, with 5 bases left between them.

This rearrangement joins TRBV5-1 to TRBJ2-7; TRBD1 aligns across 7 bases. Germline V gene data show CDR1 as SGHRS and CDR2 as YFSETQ. The V segment lost 2 bases and the J segment 2 bases; nucleotides outside the gene matches: 7. The CDR3 contains 15 residues. The CDR3 DNA is TGCGCCAGCAGCTTTTCCCGGGACAGTACCTACGAGCAGTACTTC. Amino acid sequence: CASSFSRDSTYEQYF.

This chain links TRBV11-2 with TRBJ2-3; D unclear. There are 16 residues in the CDR3. Trimming pared 1 base from V and 2 bases from J, leaving 13 bases between. Germline V gene lookup returns CDR1 SGHAT and CDR2 FQNNGV. The chain's CDR3 is CASSLVGQPNTDTQYF. The CDR3 DNA is TGTGCCAGCAGCTTAGTTGGGCAGCCGAACACAGATACGCAGTATTTT.

The V gene is TRBV28, the J gene TRBJ2-3; 13 bases fit TRBD2. With V trimmed by 4 bases and J by 7 bases, 8 bases remained unmatched. CDR3 size: 16 residues. Germline-derived CDR1 and CDR2 are MDHEN and SYDVKM. CDR3 protein: CASSSLAGGTVYTQYF. CDR3 nucleotide sequence: TGTGCCAGCAGTTCACTAGCGGGAGGGACGGTTTATACGCAGTATTTT.

This clone was seen a handful of times. The DNA for the CDR3 is TGTGCCAGCAGTTTCCCCGGGGGGCGGTACGAGCAGTACTTC. Encoded protein: CASSFPGGRYEQYF. The gene calls are TRBV28 and TRBJ2-7; possibly TRBD2 for D (7 bases). The CDR3 runs to 14 residues. Germline-derived CDR1 and CDR2 are MDHEN and SYDVKM. With 3 bases removed from V and 4 bases from J, the gap between germline ends came to 13 bases.

This clone was detected once. V is TRBV7-9 and J is TRBJ2-5, with 7 bases identical to TRBD2. V was clipped by 5 bases and J by 4 bases; unmatched bases: 10. The CDR3 runs 15 residues. In germline, CDR1 is SEHNR, CDR2 FQNEAQ (reference sequence). This CDR3 reads CASSASGGSGETQYF. The CDR3 DNA sequence: TGTGCCAGCAGCGCTTCGGGGGGTTCGGGAGAGACCCAGTACTTC.

The chain links TRBV4-2 to TRBJ2-2, with 10 bases identical to TRBD2. J gave up 1 base and V 2 bases, and 4 bases lay outside the gene matches. Germline V gene sequence: CDR1 LGHNA, CDR2 YNFKEQ. The CDR3 consists of 17 residues. The CDR3 protein is CASSQLPSGGNTGELFF. CDR3 coding DNA: TGTGCCAGCAGCCAACTTCCTAGCGGGGGGAACACCGGGGAGCTGTTTTTT.

The CDR3 is CSVVEYHLEAFF. The DNA of the CDR3 is TGCAGCGTTGTCGAGTACCACCTTGAAGCTTTCTTT. The chain uses TRBV29-1 and TRBJ1-1, with D unresolved. The germline V gene encodes CDR1 SQVTM and CDR2 ANQGSEA. The CDR3 has 12 residues. With 4 bases removed from V and 7 bases from J, the gap between germline ends came to 13 bases. Full variable domain (outside the CDR3, taken from reference TRBV29-1 and TRBJ1-1): SAVISQKPSRDICQRGTSLTIQCQVDSQVTMMFWYRQQPGQSLTLIATANQGSEATYESGFVIDKFPISRPNLTFSTLTVSNMSPEDSSIYLCSVVEYHLEAFFGQGTRLTVV.

The chain has TRBV10-3 and TRBJ2-7, with 7 positions matching TRBD1. V shed 7 bases and J 2 bases; nucleotides not matched to a gene: 8. The CDR3 extends over 14 amino acids. The germline V gene encodes CDR1 ENHRY and CDR2 SYGVKD. CDR3 DNA sequence: TGTGCCATCACGAGGACAGGAACAACCTACGAGCAGTACTTC. Translation: CAITRTGTTYEQYF.

The V call is TRBV11-2, the J call TRBJ2-5; a possible D gene is TRBD2 (7 bases). This CDR3 region has 15 residues. The germline CDR1 and CDR2 sequences are SGHAT and FQNNGV. Trimming removed 5 bases at V and 3 bases at J, with 16 bases between. The chain's CDR3 is CASSKRGGSEETQYF. The DNA for the CDR3 is TGTGCCAGCAGCAAAAGGGGGGGTTCGGAAGAGACCCAGTACTTC. The whole variable domain, remainder taken from reference TRBV11-2 and TRBJ2-5, is EAGVAQSPRYKIIEKRQSVAFWCNPISGHATLYWYQQILGQGPKLLIQFQNNGVVDDSQLPKDRFSAERLKGVDSTLKIQPAKLEDSAVYLCASSKRGGSEETQYFGPGTRLLVL.

The chain is built from TRBV5-6 and TRBJ1-1; unclear D gene. Trimming cost V 2 bases and J 1 base, with 12 bases left between them. The CDR3 loop spans 15 amino acids. Per the germline V gene, CDR1 is SGHDT and CDR2 is YYEEEE. CDR3 nucleotide sequence: TGTGCCAGCAGCTTCTTCCGGGAGCCGAACACTGAAGCTTTCTTT. Its protein is CASSFFREPNTEAFF.

The chain links TRBV28 to TRBJ2-5; TRBD2 matches at 7 bases. The CDR3 runs to 15 residues. Trimming took 11 bases from V and 2 from J; bases not matched to a gene: 14. Germline V lookup: CDR1 MDHEN, CDR2 SYDVKM. The CDR3 here is CAPRSQREPQETQYF. The CDR3 coding sequence is TGTGCCCCCAGAAGTCAGCGGGAACCTCAAGAGACCCAGTACTTC.

This clone was observed a handful of times. The chain uses TRBV4-3 and TRBJ1-5; D is uncertain. The CDR3 length is 15 residues. CDR1 LGHNA and CDR2 YSLEER come from the germline V gene. Trimming stripped 0 bases from V and 6 bases from J, with 12 bases between. The CDR3 reads CASSQDNLAGQPQHF. In nucleotides, the CDR3 is TGCGCCAGCAGCCAAGATAACCTGGCGGGTCAGCCCCAGCATTTT.

J is TRBJ1-2 and V is TRBV6-5; 9 positions agree with TRBD1. This CDR3 contains 13 residues. J was trimmed by 7 bases and V by 7 bases; bases with no gene match: 7. CDR1 and CDR2 (germline): MNHEY, SVGAGI. The CDR3 is CASTRTGGSGYTF. The DNA for the CDR3 is TGTGCCAGCACGAGAACAGGGGGCAGTGGCTACACCTTC.

The V and J genes are TRBV28 and TRBJ2-1; 13 nucleotides match TRBD2. J gave up 7 bases and V 5 bases, and 8 bases lay outside the gene matches. CDR1 and CDR2 (germline): MDHEN, SYDVKM. The CDR3 is 16 residues long. CDR3 residues: CASSPGTSGALNEQFF. The CDR3 coding sequence is TGTGCCAGCAGTCCTGGGACTAGCGGGGCTTTAAATGAGCAGTTCTTC.

The chain recombines TRBV15 with TRBJ2-7; TRBD1 matches 11 bases. The J segment lost 3 bases and the V segment lost 1 base, leaving 2 bases of the junction unmatched. The germline V gene has CDR1 LNHNV and CDR2 YYDKDF (reference sequence). CDR3 length equals 15 residues. The chain's CDR3 is CATSRGGTGGYEQYF. The CDR3 DNA is TGTGCCACCAGCAGAGGGGGGACAGGGGGCTACGAGCAGTACTTC.

This clone has ten or more counts. The chain couples TRBV6-1 to TRBJ1-2; D may be TRBD1 (5 bases). V dropped 6 bases and J dropped 2 bases, with 10 bases sitting between them. This CDR3 spans 13 amino acids. Germline CDR1 is MNHNS and CDR2 is SASEGT. CDR3 sequence (DNA): TGTGCCAGCAGCCCCGACAGCAACTATGGCTACACCTTC. Translated: CASSPDSNYGYTF.

CDR3 DNA: TGTGCCAGCAGCAGACTATCCAGGAGAACAGATACGCAGTATTTT. Protein: CASSRLSRRTDTQYF. The chain uses TRBV7-2 and TRBJ2-3; perhaps TRBD2 as D (5 bases). Between the trimmed V and J ends, which lost 5 bases and 3 bases, there was a span of 15 bases. The CDR3 is made up of 15 amino acids. Germline CDR1 is SGHTA and CDR2 is FQGNSA.